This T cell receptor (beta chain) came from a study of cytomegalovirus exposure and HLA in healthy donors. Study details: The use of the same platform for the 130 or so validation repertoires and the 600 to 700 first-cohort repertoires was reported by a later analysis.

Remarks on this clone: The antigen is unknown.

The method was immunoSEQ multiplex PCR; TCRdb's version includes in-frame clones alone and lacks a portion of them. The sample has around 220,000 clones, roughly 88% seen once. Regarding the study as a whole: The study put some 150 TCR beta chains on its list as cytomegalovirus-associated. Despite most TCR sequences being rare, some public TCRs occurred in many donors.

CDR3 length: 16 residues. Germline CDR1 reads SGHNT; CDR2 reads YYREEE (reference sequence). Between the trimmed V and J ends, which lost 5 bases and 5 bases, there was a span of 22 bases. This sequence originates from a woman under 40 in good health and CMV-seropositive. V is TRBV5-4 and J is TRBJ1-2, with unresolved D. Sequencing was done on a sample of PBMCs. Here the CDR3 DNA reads TGTGCCAGCAGGACTGACCCAGTAGGAGGCCCTTATGGCTACACCTTC. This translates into CASRTDPVGGPYGYTF. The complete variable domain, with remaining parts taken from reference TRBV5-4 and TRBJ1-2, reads ETGVTQSPTHLIKTRGQQVTLRCSSQSGHNTVSWYQQALGQGPQFIFQYYREEENGRGNFPPRFSGLQFPNYSSELNVNALELDDSALYLCASRTDPVGGPYGYTFGSGTRLTVV.